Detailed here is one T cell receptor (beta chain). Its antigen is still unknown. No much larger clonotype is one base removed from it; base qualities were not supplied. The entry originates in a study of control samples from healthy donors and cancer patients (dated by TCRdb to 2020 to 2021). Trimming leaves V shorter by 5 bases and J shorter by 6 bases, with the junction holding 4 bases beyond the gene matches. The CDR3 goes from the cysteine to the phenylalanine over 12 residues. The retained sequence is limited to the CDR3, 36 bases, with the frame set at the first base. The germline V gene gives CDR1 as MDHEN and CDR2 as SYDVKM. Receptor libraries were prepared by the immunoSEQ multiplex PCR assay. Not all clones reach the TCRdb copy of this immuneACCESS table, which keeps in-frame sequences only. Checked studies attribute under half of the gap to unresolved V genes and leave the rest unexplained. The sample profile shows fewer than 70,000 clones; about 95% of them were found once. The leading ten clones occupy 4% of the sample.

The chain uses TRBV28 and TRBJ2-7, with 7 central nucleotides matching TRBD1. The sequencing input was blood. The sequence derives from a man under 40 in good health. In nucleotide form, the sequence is TGTGCCAGCAGTCCGGACAGGCGCGAGCAGTACTTC. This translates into CASSPDRREQYF.